This T cell receptor (beta chain) was documented in a study of T cells in localized non-small cell lung cancer. Whole-study results and caveats: There were a median about 53 of the top 100 tumor clones appearing in adjacent lung. Uninvolved adjacent lung had higher T cell clonality than tumor and all other tissues.

J lost 0 bases, V lost 4 bases, and 6 bases had no gene match. The germline gives CDR1 SGHNT, CDR2 YENEEA. This CDR3 region has 16 residues. Measured with immunoSEQ multiplex PCR; TCRdb has only the in-frame clones, and not every one. The sample includes 2,500 to 3,000 clones, roughly 25% of them seen just once. On this clone: The antigen remains undetermined.

The sequencing used lung tumor tissue, collected before any cancer treatment. The chain couples TRBV11-3 to TRBJ1-1, with 9 bases that match TRBD1. This TCR was recovered from a male donor older than 55 with stage III lung adenocarcinoma. The CDR3 spells CASSSGTGRLNTEAFF. In DNA, the CDR3 is TGTGCCAGCAGCTCGGGGACAGGGCGCCTGAACACTGAAGCTTTCTTT.